Presented here are 19 T cell receptor beta chains from one specimen sequenced in a study of T cells in Graves' hyperthyroidism and ophthalmopathy (dated by TCRdb to about 2019). The library came from multiplex PCR. The instrument given in TCRdb is Illumina HiSeq 2000. The TCR beta CDR3 regions were amplified from the RNA transcripts. The TCR CDR3 was subjected to a first round of RT-PCR using the HTBI primer set and the Qiagen OneStep RT-PCR kit. Using fastp trimming at Q25 and MiXCR clonotype assembly, TCRdb reanalyzed the public sequencing data and kept in-frame beta chains. Rows are combined by CDR3 protein, so each entry shows the most common genes and DNA. The sample profile shows 490,000 or so distinct CDR3 sequences; approximately 22% of them were found once. Clones ranked in the top ten supply under 55% of the sample. The sequenced material came from blood. Receptors originate from a woman in her 70s with Graves' ophthalmopathy.

This chain joins TRBV6-2 or TRBV6-3 and TRBJ2-3; TRBD2 matches at 11 bases. CDR3 length: 17 amino acids. The V and J ends lost 7 bases and 2 bases, in that order; junction bases with no gene match: 11. Looked up from germline, CDR1 is MNHEY and CDR2 is SVGEGT. CDR3: CASTTTGTSGSTDTQYF. The CDR3 DNA sequence: TGTGCCAGCACCACTACCGGGACTAGCGGCTCCACAGATACGCAGTATTTT.

This clonotype was seen more than once but under ten times. V and J are TRBV30 and TRBJ2-3; 9 nucleotides agree with TRBD2. CDR3 length equals 15 residues. Germline values: CDR1 GTSNPN, CDR2 SVGIG (reference sequence). Trimming cost V 0 bases and J 6 bases; bases outside gene matches: 7. The CDR3 DNA reads TGTGCCTGGAGTGTGGCTAGCGGGATTCGGGATACGCAGTATTTT. Translated: CAWSVASGIRDTQYF.

The chain uses TRBV2 and TRBJ2-3, with TRBD2 identical over 11 bases. Germline CDR1 and CDR2: SNHLY and FYNNEI. The ends lost 1 base at V and 0 bases at J; junction bases unmatched: 6. The CDR3 has 18 amino acids. CDR3 in amino acids: CASSEGLAGPPSTDTQYF. The CDR3 coding sequence is TGTGCCAGCAGTGAAGGACTAGCGGGACCTCCTAGCACAGATACGCAGTATTTT.

This clonotype was seen more than once but under ten times. CDR3 sequence (DNA): TGTGCCACCAGTGATTTTACCGGGACAGGCATCTACGAGCAGTACTTC. Translated: CATSDFTGTGIYEQYF. V usage is TRBV24-1 and J usage is TRBJ2-7; 8 nucleotides match TRBD1. Germline V gene lookup returns CDR1 KGHDR and CDR2 SFDVKD. The CDR3 totals 16 residues. J gave up 3 bases and V 1 base, and 7 bases lay outside the gene matches.

This clonotype was found a few times. The chain joins TRBV9 to TRBJ1-4; TRBD1 aligns across 7 bases. Germline V gives CDR1 SGDLS, CDR2 YYNGEE. J lost 7 bases, V lost 0 bases, and 9 bases had no gene match. CDR3 length: 16 amino acids. Written as DNA, the CDR3 is TGTGCCAGCAGCGTAGCAGGGGGGGCGGTCGGTGAAAAACTGTTTTTT. Protein product: CASSVAGGAVGEKLFF.

The CDR3 here is CAISQGRSHNEQFF. Here the CDR3 DNA reads TGTGCCATCAGTCAGGGGAGGTCCCACAATGAGCAGTTCTTC. This chain connects TRBV10-3 to TRBJ2-1; D may correspond to TRBD1 or TRBD2 (6 bases each). The CDR3 covers 14 residues. Germline V gene sequence: CDR1 ENHRY, CDR2 SYGVKD. With 5 bases removed from V and 5 bases from J, the gap between germline ends came to 13 bases.

This clonotype was detected ten times or more. This sequence joins TRBV28 and TRBJ2-3, with TRBD2 identical over 7 bases. With 2 bases clipped from V and 3 bases from J, the junction kept 11 bases outside the gene matches. CDR3 length equals 17 residues. Germline-derived CDR1 and CDR2 are MDHEN and SYDVKM. The CDR3 is CASSLHKGGGPTDTQYF. The CDR3 nucleotides read TGTGCCAGCAGTTTACACAAGGGCGGGGGTCCAACAGATACGCAGTATTTT.

On this clonotype: Because the CDR3 is missing its conserved closing phenylalanine or tryptophan, this is likely a read error. Written as DNA, the CDR3 is TGTGCCAGCAGTTCCACAGGGTCAATAAATGAAAAACTGTTTATT. Translated: CASSSTGSINEKLFI. The chain joins TRBV6-2 or TRBV6-3 to TRBJ1-4; possible D gene TRBD1, 6 bases. CDR3 length equals 15 residues. Germline loops: CDR1 MNHEY, CDR2 SVGEGT. The germline V and J ends were trimmed by 4 bases and 5 bases, with 14 bases remaining between them.

This sequence joins TRBV27 and TRBJ1-6, with 7 bases aligning to TRBD1. The CDR3 totals 15 residues. V was clipped by 6 bases and J by 4 bases; unmatched bases: 6. The V gene's germline CDR1 is MNHEY and CDR2 SMNVEV (reference sequence). Written as DNA, the CDR3 is TGTGCCAGCAGCCGACAGGGAGCATATAATTCACCCCTCCACTTT. Protein: CASSRQGAYNSPLHF.

This sequence joins TRBV25-1 and TRBJ1-2; 7 bases are shared with TRBD1. From germline, CDR1 is MGHDK and CDR2 SYGVNS. V lost 5 bases, J lost 2 bases, and 11 bases stayed unmatched. The CDR3 has 16 residues. CDR3 sequence: CASSRDSGPTNYGYTF. CDR3 nucleotides: TGTGCCAGCAGTCGGGACAGTGGCCCTACGAACTATGGCTACACCTTC.

This clonotype was observed a few times. The genes are TRBV6-2 or TRBV6-3 and TRBJ1-1, with D unresolved. The germline V and J ends were trimmed by 0 bases and 5 bases, with 10 bases remaining between them. CDR3 size: 14 residues. Per the germline V gene, CDR1 is MNHEY and CDR2 is SVGEGT. CDR3 residues: CASSYSLLGTEAFF. The CDR3, as DNA: TGTGCCAGCAGTTACTCGCTATTGGGGACTGAAGCTTTCTTT.

There are many counts of this clonotype. V is TRBV24-1 and J is TRBJ1-2, with 7 bases identical to TRBD1. This CDR3 is built from 16 residues. Germline V gene lookup returns CDR1 KGHDR and CDR2 SFDVKD. J gave up 4 bases and V 4 bases, and 11 bases lay outside the gene matches. CDR3 nucleotides: TGTGCCACCAGTGACTACGGGACAGCCTTCTCCTATGGCTACACCTTC. It specifies CATSDYGTAFSYGYTF.

The V and J genes are TRBV30 and TRBJ1-1, with D perhaps TRBD1 (6 bases). The germline V gene has CDR1 GTSNPN and CDR2 SVGIG (reference sequence). V gave up 2 bases and J gave up 11 bases, with 15 bases separating them. CDR3 length: 12 residues. The CDR3 DNA sequence: TGTGCCTGGAGTCCCTCTGGGGGGGGCGCTTTCTTT. It codes for CAWSPSGGGAFF.

This clonotype turned up a few times. This chain links TRBV18 with TRBJ1-1; D ambiguous. Germline values: CDR1 KGHSH, CDR2 LQKENI. This CDR3 comprises 13 residues. Trimming shortened V by 0 bases and J by 9 bases, and 11 bases separated the two germline ends. The CDR3 DNA reads TGTGCCAGCTCACCACCGGGCCCGACTCAAGCTTTCTTT. Translating it yields CASSPPGPTQAFF.

This clonotype was seen a handful of times. The rearrangement uses TRBV30 and TRBJ1-5; D is perhaps TRBD1 (5 bases). V lost 5 bases, J lost 4 bases, and 12 bases lay in between. This CDR3 is built from 13 residues. The germline CDR1 and CDR2 sequences are GTSNPN and SVGIG (reference sequence). CDR3 amino acids: CAWSWGVNQPQHF. For the CDR3, the DNA is TGTGCCTGGTCCTGGGGGGTGAATCAGCCCCAGCATTTT.

The V call is TRBV18, the J call TRBJ2-7; D perhaps matches TRBD1 (5 bases). The V end lost 4 bases, the J end lost 2 bases, and 12 bases lay between the germline ends. This CDR3 is built from 14 residues. The germline CDR1 and CDR2 sequences are KGHSH and LQKENI. The CDR3 protein is CASSRPRETYEQYF. CDR3 nucleotides: TGTGCCAGCTCACGGCCCAGGGAAACCTACGAGCAGTACTTC. Together with reference TRBV18 and TRBJ2-7, the CDR3 gives the full variable domain: NAGVMQNPRHLVRRRGQEARLRCSPMKGHSHVYWYRQLPEEGLKFMVYLQKENIIDESGMPKERFSAEFPKEGPSILRIQQVVRGDSAAYFCASSRPRETYEQYFGPGTRLTVT.

This clonotype turned up a few times. This sequence joins TRBV19 and TRBJ1-6, with D perhaps TRBD1 (5 bases). Per the germline V gene, CDR1 is LNHDA and CDR2 is SQIVND (reference sequence). With 6 bases removed from V and 8 bases from J, the gap between germline ends came to 14 bases. This CDR3 is built from 14 residues. The CDR3 region has the DNA TGTGCCAGTAGATCCAGGGCCCACCATTCACCCCTCCACTTT. Translation gives CASRSRAHHSPLHF.

This clonotype was observed a handful of times. This chain joins TRBV7-6 and TRBJ2-3; 9 bases map to TRBD1. CDR3 size: 18 residues. J gave up 1 base and V 0 bases, and 8 bases lay outside the gene matches. Germline assignment: CDR1 SGHVS and CDR2 FNYEAQ. CDR3 amino acids: CASSLAAGQGLGTDTQYF. In DNA, the CDR3 is TGTGCCAGCAGCTTAGCTGCGGGACAGGGCTTAGGCACAGATACGCAGTATTTT. The whole variable domain, remainder taken from reference TRBV7-6 and TRBJ2-3, is GAGVSQSPRYKVTKRGQDVALRCDPISGHVSLYWYRQALGQGPEFLTYFNYEAQQDKSGLPNDRFSAERPEGSISTLTIQRTEQRDSAMYRCASSLAAGQGLGTDTQYFGPGTRLTVL.

The chain has TRBV20-1 and TRBJ2-7; possible D gene TRBD2, 5 bases. The CDR3 totals 16 residues. Germline CDR1 and CDR2: DFQATT and SNEGSKA (reference sequence). V lost 2 bases, J lost 0 bases, and 17 bases lay in between. The DNA for the CDR3 is TGCAGTGCTAGAACGACCCGGAGGCCCTTCTCCTACGAGCAGTACTTC. Translated: CSARTTRRPFSYEQYF.